Listed below are T cell receptor beta chains from one sample, sequenced in a study of blood T cell repertoires in COVID-19. TCRdb's copy holds only in-frame clones and misses some; the assay was immunoSEQ multiplex PCR. The sample lists over 55,000 clones, roughly 90% occurring once. The sequencing sample was made of peripheral blood. These receptors came from a woman aged 80 or over with COVID-19, enrolled during active disease. Both conserved end residues are part of each CDR3. Fields, in order: J gene, clone size, V gene, D gene, CDR3 DNA, CDR3 protein. A D gene is named only where the DNA matches it firmly. For some rows the clone size is stated as once, few or many, or as a class when expanded; others skip it.

>TRBJ2-3|.|TRBV3-1/TRBV3-2|TRBD2
TGTGCCAGCAGCCAAGCGGGGGGGCTGACAGATACGCAGTATTTT
CASSQAGGLTDTQYF
>TRBJ2-2|.|TRBV29-1|TRBD2
TGCAGCGTTGAGGGACTAGCGGGTGAGGGCAGCCCCGGGGAGCTGTTTTTT
CSVEGLAGEGSPGELFF
>TRBJ1-1|once|TRBV19|.
TGTGCCAGTAGTACCCCCCCGCGGGTTCTGGGGAACACTGAAGCTTTCTTT
CASSTPPRVLGNTEAFF
>TRBJ2-5|.|TRBV25-1|TRBD1
TGTGCCAGCAGTCGTCCGACAGGGGACCAAGAGACCCAGTACTTC
CASSRPTGDQETQYF
>TRBJ2-1|.|TRBV5-1|TRBD1
TGCGCCAGCAGCTTGGAGGGGACAGGGATCGATGAGCAGTTCTTC
CASSLEGTGIDEQFF
>TRBJ2-3|once|TRBV19|TRBD2
TGTGCCAGTAGAGAAGGACTAGCGGGGGGGCGAGGTACGCAGTATTTT
CASREGLAGGRGTQYF
>TRBJ1-2|.|TRBV6-2/TRBV6-3|.
TGTGCCAGCAGTTACTCGGGAGGTCTCTATGGCTACACCTTC
CASSYSGGLYGYTF
>TRBJ2-7|few|TRBV6-5|TRBD2
TGTGCCAGCAGCTCTAGCGGGGGATCCTACGAGCAGTACTTC
CASSSSGGSYEQYF
>TRBJ2-1|.|TRBV14|TRBD2
TGTGCCAGCAGCACGGGACTAGCGGGGGGGAATGAGCAGTTCTTC
CASSTGLAGGNEQFF
>TRBJ2-7|.|TRBV19|TRBD1
TGTGCCAGTAGTATGGGGGACAGGGGCCTGGGTTACGAGCAGTACTTC
CASSMGDRGLGYEQYF
>TRBJ2-1|.|TRBV7-2|.
TGTGCCAGCAGCTTAGATGCGGGACTCCATAAGCAGTTCTTC
CASSLDAGLHKQFF
>TRBJ2-2|.|TRBV6-4|.
TGTGCCAGCAGTGTTGGAATAGACAGTTCCGGGGAGCTGTTTTTT
CASSVGIDSSGELFF
>TRBJ1-5|few|TRBV6-6|TRBD1
TGTGCCAGCATTGTGACAGGGATCAATCAGCCCCAGCATTTT
CASIVTGINQPQHF